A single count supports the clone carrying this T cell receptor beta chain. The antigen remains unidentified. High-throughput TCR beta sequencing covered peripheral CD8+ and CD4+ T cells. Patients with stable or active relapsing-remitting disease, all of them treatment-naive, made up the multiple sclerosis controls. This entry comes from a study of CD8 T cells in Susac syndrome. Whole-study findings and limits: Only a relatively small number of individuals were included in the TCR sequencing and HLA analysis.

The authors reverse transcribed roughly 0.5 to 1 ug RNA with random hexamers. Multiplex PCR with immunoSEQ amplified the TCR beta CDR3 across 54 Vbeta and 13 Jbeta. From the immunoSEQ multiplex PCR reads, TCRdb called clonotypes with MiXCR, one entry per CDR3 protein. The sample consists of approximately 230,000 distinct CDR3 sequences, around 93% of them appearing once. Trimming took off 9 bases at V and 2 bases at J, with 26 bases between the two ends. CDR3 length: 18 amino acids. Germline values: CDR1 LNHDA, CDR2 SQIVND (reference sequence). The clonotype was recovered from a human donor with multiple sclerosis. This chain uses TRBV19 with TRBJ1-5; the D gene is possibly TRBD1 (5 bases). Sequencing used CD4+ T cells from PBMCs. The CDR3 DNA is TGTGCCAGCAGCGCGACACAAGGGACGACTACTCGCAATCAGCCCCAGCATTTT. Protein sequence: CASSATQGTTTRNQPQHF.